These 2 T cell receptor beta chains share one sample of origin, sequenced in a study of identical twins' blood T cells. Using its own MiXCR run on the 5' RACE reads, TCRdb lists one record per CDR3 protein. There are 400,000 or so distinct CDR3 sequences in the sample; about 28% occur only once, and 5.5% to 6.5% lies in the top ten. Sample: PBMCs. The receptors stem from a woman aged 18-50 years in good health.

The table lists this clonotype with many counts. This chain links TRBV5-1 with TRBJ1-1; weak D call: TRBD1 (5 bases). CDR1 is SGHRS and CDR2 is YFSETQ in the germline V gene. The CDR3 is made up of 13 amino acids. V shed 2 bases and J shed 1 base, with 6 bases lying between them. The CDR3 DNA reads TGCGCCAGCAGCTTTGACAGGAACACTGAAGCTTTCTTT. Its translation: CASSFDRNTEAFF.

The V gene is TRBV6-5, the J gene TRBJ2-2, with D maybe TRBD2 (6 bases). The CDR3 has 15 amino acids. With 0 bases removed from V and 7 bases from J, the gap between germline ends came to 12 bases. The germline V gene encodes CDR1 MNHEY and CDR2 SVGAGI. The CDR3: CASSYSGGIDGELFF. DNA of the CDR3: TGTGCCAGCAGTTACTCTGGAGGGATCGACGGGGAGCTGTTTTTT.